These 28 T cell receptor beta chains share one sample of origin, sequenced in a study of blood T cell repertoires in COVID-19. Assay: immunoSEQ multiplex PCR; the TCRdb copy retains only in-frame clones and omits some. The repertoire includes hundreds of thousands of clones, roughly 84% of them detected once, and around 6.5% sits in the top ten. The specimen was PBMCs or T cells enriched from blood (not recorded which). Source of these receptors: a woman aged 40 to 50 who had recovered from COVID-19.

V is TRBV5-6 and J is TRBJ2-5; 11 positions agree with TRBD2. V lost 4 bases, J lost 5 bases, and 4 bases stayed unmatched. This CDR3 has 14 amino acids. From germline, CDR1 is SGHDT and CDR2 YYEEEE. The CDR3 reads CASSPTSGTETQYF. CDR3 DNA sequence: TGTGCCAGCAGCCCGACTAGCGGGACTGAGACCCAGTACTTC. The variable domain in full, completed from reference TRBV5-6 and TRBJ2-5, reads DAGVTQSPTHLIKTRGQQVTLRCSPKSGHDTVSWYQQALGQGPQFIFQYYEEEERQRGNFPDRFSGHQFPNYSSELNVNALLLGDSALYLCASSPTSGTETQYFGPGTRLLVL.

The chain's CDR3 is CASSWGGLSNQPQHF. The DNA of the CDR3 is TGTGCCAGCAGTTGGGGAGGCCTTAGCAATCAGCCCCAGCATTTT. This chain uses TRBV2 with TRBJ1-5; D not resolved. In germline, CDR1 is SNHLY, CDR2 FYNNEI. Trimming took 5 bases from V and 0 from J, leaving 11 bases between them. The CDR3 is made up of 15 amino acids. Together with reference TRBV2 and TRBJ1-5, the CDR3 gives the full variable domain: EPEVTQTPSHQVTQMGQEVILRCVPISNHLYFYWYRQILGQKVEFLVSFYNNEISEKSEIFDDQFSVERPDGSNFTLKIRSTKLEDSAMYFCASSWGGLSNQPQHFGDGTRLSIL.

V usage is TRBV7-2 and J usage is TRBJ1-5, with a tentative D call TRBD1 (6 bases). CDR1 is SGHTA and CDR2 is FQGNSA in the germline V gene. The CDR3 is 15 residues long. With 1 base removed from V and 6 bases from J, the gap between germline ends came to 13 bases. The CDR3 DNA reads as TGTGCCAGCAGCTTAGAGGGGGGGCCCGGTCAGCCCCAGCATTTT. Amino acid sequence: CASSLEGGPGQPQHF.

The genes are TRBV19 and TRBJ1-3; D unresolved. Trimming removed 5 bases at V and 3 bases at J, with 11 bases between. Germline V CDR1 and CDR2: LNHDA, SQIVND (reference sequence). The CDR3 totals 14 residues. This chain's CDR3 is CASSSPTLGNTIYF. As DNA, the CDR3 is TGTGCCAGTAGTTCCCCGACACTTGGAAACACCATATATTTT.

This chain joins TRBV10-2 and TRBJ1-2, with 9 bases fitting TRBD1. Germline lookup yields CDR1 WSHSY and CDR2 SAAADI. V shed 5 bases and J 2 bases; nucleotides not matched to a gene: 6. This CDR3 region has 15 residues. As DNA, the CDR3 is TGCGCCAGCAGTCTCAACAGGGGGCAGAACTATGGCTACACCTTC. This translates into CASSLNRGQNYGYTF.

The chain joins TRBV28 to TRBJ2-7, with 11 nucleotides matching TRBD1. Looked up from germline, CDR1 is MDHEN and CDR2 is SYDVKM. The V and J ends lost 6 bases and 3 bases, in that order; junction bases with no gene match: 7. The CDR3 covers 15 residues. The CDR3 loop reads CASRDGTGGYYEQYF. CDR3 DNA sequence: TGTGCCAGCAGGGACGGGACAGGGGGATACTACGAGCAGTACTTC. Full variable domain (outside the CDR3, taken from reference TRBV28 and TRBJ2-7): DVKVTQSSRYLVKRTGEKVFLECVQDMDHENMFWYRQDPGLGLRLIYFSYDVKMKEKGDIPEGYSVSREKKERFSLILESASTNQTSMYLCASRDGTGGYYEQYFGPGTRLTVT.

This clone appeared a single time. V and J are TRBV15 and TRBJ1-2; TRBD1 agrees at 7 bases. This CDR3 spans 11 amino acids. CDR1 and CDR2 (germline): LNHNV, YYDKDF (reference sequence). Unmatched junction bases numbered 4, after V lost 9 bases and J lost 6 bases. In nucleotides, the CDR3 is TGTGCCACTTTTACAGGGGATGGCTACACCTTC. Translation: CATFTGDGYTF.

There are a few counts of this clone. The chain employs TRBV2 and TRBJ1-2; TRBD1 agrees at 9 bases. CDR3 size: 14 residues. CDR1 and CDR2 from the germline V gene are SNHLY and FYNNEI. Unmatched junction bases numbered 7, after V lost 6 bases and J lost 5 bases. The CDR3 protein is CASRVRDRAYGYTF. CDR3 nucleotide sequence: TGTGCCAGCAGAGTAAGGGACAGGGCTTATGGCTACACCTTC.

CDR3: CASRKTQGWYNEQFF. The CDR3 bases are TGTGCCAGCAGGAAAACCCAGGGGTGGTACAATGAGCAGTTCTTC. This chain connects TRBV25-1 to TRBJ2-1, with a possible D match to TRBD1 (6 bases). Trimming took 6 bases from V and 4 from J, leaving 16 bases between them. The germline gives CDR1 MGHDK, CDR2 SYGVNS. The CDR3 spans 15 residues.

This clone was detected only once. The chain carries TRBV7-2 and TRBJ2-1; 7 bases align to TRBD2. CDR1 and CDR2 from the germline V gene are SGHTA and FQGNSA. The CDR3 contains 15 residues. Unmatched junction bases numbered 4, after V lost 5 bases and J lost 0 bases. The CDR3 DNA is TGTGCCAGCAGCCCTCGGACTAGCTCCTACAATGAGCAGTTCTTC. This codes for CASSPRTSSYNEQFF.

The CDR3 is CASSLRTVADTQYF. The CDR3 DNA reads as TGTGCCAGCAGCCTTCGGACAGTCGCAGATACGCAGTATTTT. The V call is TRBV7-2, the J call TRBJ2-3; D perhaps matches TRBD1 (6 bases). CDR1 and CDR2 (germline): SGHTA, FQGNSA. Trimming left V 5 bases short and J 4 bases short, with 13 bases between. CDR3 length: 14 amino acids.

The chain couples TRBV5-4 to TRBJ1-1; no firm D call. This CDR3 has 13 residues. Deletions cut 0 bases from V and 1 base from J, with 4 bases between. The germline V gene has CDR1 SGHNT and CDR2 YYREEE (reference sequence). The CDR3 protein is CASSLAGNTEAFF. In nucleotides, the CDR3 is TGTGCCAGCAGCTTGGCCGGGAACACTGAAGCTTTCTTT.

The chain carries TRBV28 and TRBJ1-5; D possibly corresponds to TRBD1 (6 bases). Looked up from germline, CDR1 is MDHEN and CDR2 is SYDVKM. Trimming stripped 6 bases from V and 4 bases from J, with 16 bases between. CDR3 length: 15 residues. CDR3 amino acids: CASSASDRMNQPQHF. As DNA, the CDR3 is TGTGCCAGCAGCGCCTCGGACAGAATGAATCAGCCCCAGCATTTT.

The chain joins TRBV11-2 to TRBJ2-2, with 11 bases that match TRBD1. Trimming took 0 bases from V and 3 from J; bases not matched to a gene: 6. The CDR3 is 18 amino acids. Germline values: CDR1 SGHAT, CDR2 FQNNGV. The CDR3 is CASSLEIGTGGDTGELFF. The CDR3 DNA sequence: TGTGCCAGCAGCTTAGAAATAGGGACAGGGGGTGACACCGGGGAGCTGTTTTTT.

The J gene is TRBJ1-4, the V gene TRBV30, with D possibly being TRBD1 (5 bases). The CDR3 length is 16 residues. Germline V gene lookup returns CDR1 GTSNPN and CDR2 SVGIG (reference sequence). Trimming shortened V by 2 bases and J by 5 bases, and 18 bases separated the two germline ends. The CDR3 nucleotides are TGTGCCTGGAGTCTTAGTCCCCGGGGGAGAAATGAAAAACTGTTTTTT. It translates to CAWSLSPRGRNEKLFF.

CDR3 DNA: TGTGCCAGCAGTTCGGGGGGGCTGGAGACCCAGTACTTC. Its translation is CASSSGGLETQYF. This chain connects TRBV11-3 to TRBJ2-5, with 8 bases identical to TRBD2. V gave up 6 bases and J gave up 5 bases; unmatched junction bases: 5. The V gene's germline CDR1 is SGHNT and CDR2 YENEEA. This CDR3 is built from 13 residues.

The chain uses TRBV7-6 and TRBJ2-1, with 9 bases aligning to TRBD1. Trimming removed 1 base from V and 5 bases from J; junction bases left unmatched: 6. There are 16 residues in the CDR3. The V gene's germline CDR1 is SGHVS and CDR2 FNYEAQ. Written as DNA, the CDR3 is TGTGCCAGCAGCTTAGTGGGGGACAGGGCAAACAATGAGCAGTTCTTC. It specifies CASSLVGDRANNEQFF.

The V gene is TRBV3-1 (or the pseudogene TRBV3-2), the J gene TRBJ2-1; a weak D match, TRBD2 (5 bases). V dropped 1 base and J dropped 8 bases, with 9 bases sitting between them. This CDR3 has 13 amino acids. In germline, CDR1 is LGHDT, CDR2 YNNKEL (reference sequence). Here the CDR3 DNA reads TGTGCCAGCAGCCAAGGATGGGGAGATGAGCAGTTCTTC. Translated: CASSQGWGDEQFF.

This clone is a singleton in its sample. The chain recombines TRBV28 with TRBJ2-3; 8 bases agree with TRBD2. The trim removed 6 bases at V and 2 bases at J, leaving 7 bases unmatched. The CDR3 is 15 amino acids. Germline lookup yields CDR1 MDHEN and CDR2 SYDVKM. CDR3 loop: CASSLLAEATDTQYF. The CDR3, as DNA: TGTGCCAGCAGCCTACTAGCGGAGGCCACAGATACGCAGTATTTT.

This clone was picked up a small number of times. The chain uses TRBV2 and TRBJ2-2, with a weak D call TRBD2 (6 bases). Germline CDR1 SNHLY, CDR2 FYNNEI. The V end lost 0 bases, the J end lost 5 bases, and 10 bases lay between the germline ends. This CDR3 has 15 amino acids. This chain's CDR3 is CASSEAGRSTGELFF. The CDR3 region has the DNA TGTGCCAGCAGTGAAGCGGGGAGGTCTACCGGGGAGCTGTTTTTT.

The chain carries TRBV11-2 and TRBJ2-1; D might be TRBD2 (7 bases). Germline CDR1 SGHAT, CDR2 FQNNGV. The length of the CDR3 is 11 residues. V was trimmed by 3 bases and J by 12 bases, leaving 9 bases between them. The CDR3 sequence is CASSLGGRQFF. The CDR3 region has the DNA TGTGCCAGCAGCTTGGGGGGGCGGCAGTTCTTC.

The rearrangement uses TRBV5-4 and TRBJ2-3; 9 nucleotides match TRBD2. CDR1 and CDR2 from the germline V gene are SGHNT and YYREEE (reference sequence). V dropped 2 bases and J dropped 4; count of bases not matched to a gene: 11. The CDR3 consists of 17 residues. The CDR3 DNA is TGTGCCAGCAGCTTCCCGTTGCGGGAGGGCCCCTCAGATACGCAGTATTTT. It translates to CASSFPLREGPSDTQYF.

There are a few counts of this clone. The CDR3 nucleotides are TGTGCCAGCAGTACGACAGGAAGGTATGAGCAGTTCTTC. Residues: CASSTTGRYEQFF. The V gene is TRBV25-1, the J gene TRBJ2-1; D may be TRBD1 (6 bases). The CDR3 covers 13 residues. Germline CDR1 and CDR2: MGHDK and SYGVNS. V lost 5 bases, J lost 8 bases, and 13 bases lay in between.

The chain couples TRBV9 to TRBJ2-1, with D possibly TRBD2 on 6 matching bases. V lost 2 bases and J 0 bases, leaving 15 bases between the germline ends. The CDR3 contains 17 residues. Per germline, CDR1 SGDLS and CDR2 YYNGEE. The CDR3 DNA reads as TGTGCCAGCAGCGTTGGGGTGCGGGGCCCCTCCTACAATGAGCAGTTCTTC. Translating it yields CASSVGVRGPSYNEQFF.

V is TRBV3-1 (or the pseudogene TRBV3-2) and J is TRBJ2-7; D perhaps matches TRBD2 (5 bases). The length of the CDR3 is 12 residues. CDR1 LGHDT and CDR2 YNNKEL come from the germline V gene (reference sequence). With 3 bases removed from V and 6 bases from J, the gap between germline ends came to 9 bases. CDR3 in amino acids: CASSHEGFEQYF. The CDR3 DNA is TGTGCCAGCAGCCACGAGGGCTTCGAGCAGTACTTC.

The chain has TRBV30 and TRBJ1-1; TRBD1 agrees at 8 bases. Germline CDR1 reads GTSNPN; CDR2 reads SVGIG (reference sequence). The CDR3 runs to 13 residues. Trimming at V came to 7 bases and at J to 13 bases, leaving 17 bases not matched to a gene. CDR3 sequence reads: CASEGGSGTGDFF. CDR3 coding DNA: TGTGCCTCCGAAGGGGGGTCCGGGACAGGAGATTTCTTT. Drawing the rest from reference TRBV30 and TRBJ1-1, the complete variable domain is SQTIHQWPATLVQPVGSPLSLECTVEGTSNPNLYWYRQAAGRGLQLLFYSVGIGQISSEVPQNLSASRPQDRQFILSSKKLLLSDSGFYLCASEGGSGTGDFFGQGTRLTVV.

J is TRBJ2-3 and V is TRBV7-2, with D tentatively TRBD2 (7 bases). The germline CDR1 and CDR2 sequences are SGHTA and FQGNSA. V was shortened by 2 bases and J by 6 bases, with 15 bases between the two germline ends. The CDR3 extends over 15 amino acids. The DNA of the CDR3 is TGTGCCAGCAGCTTAAGGACTCGGGGGGCGGATACGCAGTATTTT. It is translated as CASSLRTRGADTQYF.

This chain links TRBV24-1 with TRBJ2-2; tentatively, D is TRBD1 (5 bases). The V and J ends lost 6 bases and 0 bases respectively, with 10 bases between them. Germline lookup yields CDR1 KGHDR and CDR2 SFDVKD. The CDR3 is 15 residues long. The CDR3 nucleotides read TGTGCCACCAGTATCAGGGCCCCGAACACCGGGGAGCTGTTTTTT. It translates to CATSIRAPNTGELFF.